The clone carrying this T cell receptor beta chain has at least ten counts. TCRdb redid the calling of the 5' RACE reads with MiXCR, one entry per CDR3 protein. The table has approximately 300,000 distinct CDR3 sequences, around 9.7% seen once; the top ten hold around 7.1%. This sample was included in a study of identical twins. This sample also appeared in a second study, on yellow fever vaccine responses in identical twins.

The clonotype originates from a woman between 18 and 29 years old in good health. Sequencing input: CD8+ T cells sorted from blood.

The CDR3 here is CASSLAPGGRTEAFF. As DNA, the CDR3 is TGTGCCAGCAGCTTAGCGCCGGGAGGGCGGACTGAAGCTTTCTTT. The chain recombines TRBV7-6 with TRBJ1-1, with D hard to call. Between the trimmed V and J ends, which lost 0 bases and 5 bases, there was a span of 13 bases. Germline V gene data show CDR1 as SGHVS and CDR2 as FNYEAQ. CDR3 size: 15 residues.